What follows describes a single T cell receptor (beta chain). Its specificity is not known. The data stem from a study of graft-versus-host responses after intestinal transplantation. Study background: As for transplant type, recipients had multivisceral, liver-intestinal, or isolated intestinal grafts. Recipients across the board were started on anti-thymocyte globulin induction, then kept on tacrolimus and steroids for two to three years. Study-wide results and limits: After transplant, early declines in HvG clones were associated with peak levels of circulating GvH clones. GvH clones were identified in recipient marrow, with some first appearing in ileum or blood.

The assay was immunoSEQ multiplex PCR, and TCRdb's table has in-frame clones only and misses some. In the table there are more than 40,000 clones, roughly 96% of which are singletons. Trimming removed 5 bases from V and 8 bases from J; junction bases left unmatched: 5. There are 15 residues in the CDR3. Looked up from germline, CDR1 is MDHEN and CDR2 is SYDVKM. V usage is TRBV28 and J usage is TRBJ2-1; 14 bases match TRBD2. The sample was unstimulated CD8+ T cells sorted from spleen or lymph node cells, taken before transplant. This receptor was taken from a human donor who was the organ donor for an intestinal transplant. CDR3 in amino acids: CASSPGLAGGYEQFF. CDR3 bases: TGTGCCAGCAGTCCCGGACTAGCGGGGGGCTATGAGCAGTTCTTC.